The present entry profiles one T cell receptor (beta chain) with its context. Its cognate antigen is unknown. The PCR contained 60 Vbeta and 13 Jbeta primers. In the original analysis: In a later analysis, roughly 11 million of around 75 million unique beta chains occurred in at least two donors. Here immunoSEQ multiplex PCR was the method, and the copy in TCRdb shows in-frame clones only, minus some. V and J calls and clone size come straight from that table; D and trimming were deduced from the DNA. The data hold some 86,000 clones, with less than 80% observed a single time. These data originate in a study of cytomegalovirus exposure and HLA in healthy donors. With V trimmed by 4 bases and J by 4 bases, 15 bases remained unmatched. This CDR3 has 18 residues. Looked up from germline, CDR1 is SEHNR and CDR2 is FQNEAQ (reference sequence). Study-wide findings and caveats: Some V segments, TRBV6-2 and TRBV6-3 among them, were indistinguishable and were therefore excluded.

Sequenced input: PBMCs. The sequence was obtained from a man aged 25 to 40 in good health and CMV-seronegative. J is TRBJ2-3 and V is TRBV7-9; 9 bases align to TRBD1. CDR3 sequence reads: CASSSSRPTQGAPDTQYF. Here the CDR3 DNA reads TGTGCCAGCAGCTCGAGCCGGCCCACACAGGGGGCCCCAGATACGCAGTATTTT. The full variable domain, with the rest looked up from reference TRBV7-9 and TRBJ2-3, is DTGVSQNPRHKITKRGQNVTFRCDPISEHNRLYWYRQTLGQGPEFLTYFQNEAQLEKSRLLSDRFSAERPKGSFSTLEIQRTEQGDSAMYLCASSSSRPTQGAPDTQYFGPGTRLTVL.